This section outlines one TCR beta chain sequence together with its context. This clonotype was seen many times. No cognate antigen has been identified for it. Within one base of it there is no much larger clone, and no base qualities were kept. This specimen's treatment or condition label, per the study, means: live attenuated yellow fever vaccine strain. A standard Ficoll-Paque protocol was used to isolate PBMCs from peripheral blood. Dynabeads CD4 and CD8 positive selection kits were used to isolate CD4 and CD8 T-cell fractions. RNA was extracted with TriZol from bulk PBMCs, CD4 and CD8 fractions, and dextramer-positive and dextramer-negative fractions. Counted from cysteine to phenylalanine, this CDR3 has 13 amino acids. The kept DNA is CDR3 alone, 39 bases in frame from the first base. Reading the germline V gene gives CDR1 SGHTA and CDR2 FQGNSA. The junction carries 8 bases between V and J, which are trimmed by 3 bases and 4 bases respectively.

Synthesis of TCR cDNA relied on 5'RACE template switching, a step that introduced a universal primer site along with unique molecular identifiers. Priming of cDNA synthesis was performed from both the TCR alpha and TCR beta constant segments. Libraries were amplified in two PCR steps, with sample barcodes and sequencing adapters added in the second step. Sequencing of libraries was done on Illumina HiSeq 2500 (2x100 bp) or NovaSeq (2x150 bp). In the authors' own workflow: Demultiplexing of reads and collapsing into UMI consensus sequences were performed with MIGEC, and V(D)J alignment was carried out with MiXCR. Using edgeR on replicate PBMC samples, clonotypes were called vaccine-responding if FDR was below 0.01 and the log2 fold change was above 5 up to day 15. Each bulk clonotype was labeled CD4 or CD8 based on which sequenced repertoire, CD4 or CD8, contained the clonotype at higher abundance. In-frame beta chains were kept once TCRdb had trimmed the public reads at Q25 with fastp and called clones with MiXCR. Rows with one shared CDR3 protein collapse into an entry with the most common genes and DNA. Here the V and J calls rest on TCRdb's processing, not on the authors' analysis. This sample has roughly 150,000 distinct CDR3 sequences in its table, and roughly 8% of those were observed once. The ten biggest clones cover 0.55% to 0.9% of the sample.

This sample is part of a study of T cells after yellow fever vaccination (dated by TCRdb to the late 2010s). About the full investigation: Libraries from fractions with low cell numbers were prepared with the SMART-Seq v4 Ultra Low Input RNA kit. Two healthy male donors, one aged 18 to 30 and one aged 30 to 40 years, made up the cohort. Blood samples were taken at several timepoints before and after primary and secondary immunization, and bulk PBMC replicates and cell subsets were isolated. Bulk TCR alpha and beta repertoires were sequenced longitudinally to track T-cell clones before and after primary and booster YFV17D yellow fever vaccination. The research as a whole found: Compared with the primary T-cell response, the secondary T-cell response was faster but weaker, reaching its peak on day 5 rather than on day 15. Because only two donors were included in the study, the extent to which the findings can be generalized is limited. Computational filtering was required because FACS-sorted repertoires could contain abundant contaminating clonotypes from the bulk population. A small share of clonotypes was detected in both CD4 and CD8 compartments, with the overlap likely arising from convergent recombination. After the booster, most clones that had expanded after primary vaccination were detected again (around 96% of CD4 and over 75% of CD8), suggesting broad maintenance of memory.

Rearrangement joined TRBV7-2 to TRBJ2-3; D gene: possibly TRBD2, on 6 matching bases. The material was CD4+ T cells sorted from PBMCs, obtained 5 days after the yellow fever booster vaccination. The source of this sequence is a man aged 30-40 years who received the YFV17D yellow fever vaccine. The CDR3 has the sequence CASSFGEADTQYF. The sequenced DNA is TGTGCCAGCAGCTTCGGGGAGGCAGATACGCAGTATTTT.